The 7 T cell receptor beta chains below all came from one sample that was sequenced in a study of shared clonotypes between healthy human individuals (dated by TCRdb to 2018 to 2020). The library was prepared using the immunoSEQ multiplex PCR assay. TCRdb obtained this table from immuneACCESS and retained in-frame rearrangements with V and J assigned. These tables miss some clones; where compared with another copy, unresolved V genes account for less than half of the shortfall, and the remainder is unexplained. The sample records millions of clones, roughly 95% of which are singletons. Jointly, the top ten make up 0.13% of the sample. The source material was naive CD4+ T cells sorted from blood. The cell subset or site label of this sample denotes: CD45RA+ positively selected. Receptor source: a man between 18 and 35 years old in good health.

This clone was detected only once. The CDR3 DNA is TGTGCCAGCAGCGACCGGGGTAGAGCCGAGCAGTACTTC. This codes for CASSDRGRAEQYF. The chain combines TRBV11-1 with TRBJ2-7; a possible D gene is TRBD2 (5 bases). Germline CDR1 SGHAT, CDR2 FQDESV (reference sequence). V lost 5 bases, J lost 6 bases, and 14 bases lay in between. The CDR3 runs 13 residues.

The chain carries TRBV6-5 and TRBJ2-7; 10 nucleotides agree with TRBD2. J was trimmed by 3 bases and V by 2 bases; bases with no gene match: 7. CDR3 length: 16 residues. In germline, CDR1 is MNHEY, CDR2 SVGAGI. The CDR3 sequence: CASSYEPSGSFYEQYF. Here the CDR3 DNA reads TGTGCCAGCAGTTACGAGCCTAGCGGGAGTTTCTACGAGCAGTACTTC.

The chain uses TRBV27 and TRBJ2-6; D uncertain. V was clipped by 2 bases and J by 0 bases, with 11 bases between them. The CDR3 consists of 17 residues. From germline, CDR1 is MNHEY and CDR2 SMNVEV (reference sequence). The CDR3 region has the DNA TGTGCCAGCAGTTTACAGGCCACCCACTCTGGGGCCAACGTCCTGACTTTC. It codes for CASSLQATHSGANVLTF.

The genes are TRBV4-1 and TRBJ1-1; D not certain. V was trimmed by 1 base and J by 3 bases, leaving 12 bases between them. CDR3 size: 15 residues. Looked up from germline, CDR1 is MGHRA and CDR2 is YSYEKL. The CDR3 sequence is CASSQVTVGDTEAFF. CDR3 in DNA: TGCGCCAGCAGCCAAGTGACCGTCGGGGACACTGAAGCTTTCTTT.

This chain joins TRBV10-3 and TRBJ2-3, with 7 bases fitting TRBD1. Looked up from germline, CDR1 is ENHRY and CDR2 is SYGVKD. The CDR3 sequence is 14 residues long. With 8 bases clipped from V and 2 bases from J, the junction kept 7 bases outside the gene matches. CDR3 in DNA: TGTGCCATCCAGACAGGGTTGGCCACAGATACGCAGTATTTT. This translates into CAIQTGLATDTQYF.

The chain uses TRBV6-5 and TRBJ2-5, with D perhaps assigned TRBD1 or TRBD2 (6 bases each). Germline CDR1 reads MNHEY; CDR2 reads SVGAGI. This CDR3 region has 15 residues. Trimming took 5 bases from V and 2 from J, leaving 15 bases between them. The CDR3 loop is CASSRGAAPQETQYF. The CDR3 DNA follows: TGTGCCAGCAGTAGGGGGGCCGCCCCTCAAGAGACCCAGTACTTC.

The CDR3 DNA reads TGCGCCAGCAGCTTCCTGGGCCACGAGTCCTACGAGCAGTACTTC. Protein: CASSFLGHESYEQYF. V and J are TRBV5-1 and TRBJ2-7; D not resolved. CDR1 is SGHRS and CDR2 is YFSETQ in the germline V gene. V lost 2 bases and J 1 base, leaving 13 bases between the germline ends. CDR3 length: 15 residues.